Shown below are 20 T cell receptor beta chains from a single sample sequenced in a study of blood T cell repertoires in COVID-19. Method: immunoSEQ multiplex PCR; TCRdb's copy keeps in-frame clones and lacks some. The profile shows under 350,000 clones, over 75% of them singletons. The sequencing input was peripheral blood. The origin of the receptors is a human donor in a cohort sampled during active COVID-19.

V and J are TRBV7-9 and TRBJ2-1; 8 nucleotides line up with TRBD1. The CDR3 runs 15 residues. CDR1 and CDR2 (germline): SEHNR, FQNEAQ (reference sequence). Trimming at V came to 4 bases and at J to 7 bases, leaving 9 bases not matched to a gene. CDR3 region: CASSSRDRPPNEQFF. The CDR3 nucleotides are TGTGCCAGCAGCTCCCGGGACAGGCCCCCTAATGAGCAGTTCTTC. The complete variable domain, with remaining parts taken from reference TRBV7-9 and TRBJ2-1, reads DTGVSQNPRHKITKRGQNVTFRCDPISEHNRLYWYRQTLGQGPEFLTYFQNEAQLEKSRLLSDRFSAERPKGSFSTLEIQRTEQGDSAMYLCASSSRDRPPNEQFFGPGTRLTVL.

The chain carries TRBV2 and TRBJ2-7; the D gene is possibly TRBD1 (6 bases). The CDR3 sequence is 14 residues long. CDR1 SNHLY and CDR2 FYNNEI come from the germline V gene. Trimming removed 6 bases from V and 5 bases from J, with 17 bases in between. The CDR3 nucleotides are TGTGCCAGCAGGGACAGCGAGGCGAGTAACGAGCAGTACTTC. As protein: CASRDSEASNEQYF.

The chain couples TRBV12-3 or TRBV12-4 to TRBJ2-5, with 8 bases matching TRBD1. There are 13 residues in the CDR3. Trimming cost V 7 bases and J 5 bases; bases outside gene matches: 6. The CDR3 sequence is CASTKTGDETQYF. CDR3 sequence (DNA): TGTGCCAGCACTAAGACAGGGGACGAGACCCAGTACTTC.

V and J are TRBV7-3 and TRBJ2-7; D perhaps matches TRBD1 (5 bases). This CDR3 has 13 amino acids. Trimming stripped 5 bases from V and 7 bases from J, with 15 bases between. The V gene's germline CDR1 is SGHTA and CDR2 FQGTGA. The CDR3 coding sequence is TGTGCCAGCAGCCCTCAGGGTGGCTCGGAGCAGTACTTC. This encodes CASSPQGGSEQYF. The complete variable domain, with remaining parts taken from reference TRBV7-3 and TRBJ2-7, reads GAGVSQTPSNKVTEKGKYVELRCDPISGHTALYWYRQSLGQGPEFLIYFQGTGAADDSGLPNDRFFAVRPEGSVSTLKIQRTERGDSAVYLCASSPQGGSEQYFGPGTRLTVT.

V is TRBV7-2 and J is TRBJ2-7, with D perhaps TRBD1 (5 bases). Trimming took off 4 bases at V and 3 bases at J, with 10 bases between the two ends. Per the germline V gene, CDR1 is SGHTA and CDR2 is FQGNSA. The CDR3 loop spans 13 amino acids. CDR3: CASSWADIYEQYF. The CDR3 bases are TGTGCCAGCAGCTGGGCGGACATCTACGAGCAGTACTTC. The complete variable domain, with remaining parts taken from reference TRBV7-2 and TRBJ2-7, reads GAGVSQSPSNKVTEKGKDVELRCDPISGHTALYWYRQSLGQGLEFLIYFQGNSAPDKSGLPSDRFSAERTGGSVSTLTIQRTQQEDSAVYLCASSWADIYEQYFGPGTRLTVT.

This clone was seen once. V and J are TRBV5-1 and TRBJ2-1; D is possibly TRBD1 (6 bases). The CDR3 runs 15 residues. Germline CDR1 SGHRS, CDR2 YFSETQ. The V gene lost 3 bases and the J gene lost 0 bases, with 10 bases spanning the gap. CDR3 DNA sequence: TGCGCCAGCAGCTCGGACAGACCCTCCTACAATGAGCAGTTCTTC. The encoded protein is CASSSDRPSYNEQFF.

For this clone: The sample carries other DNA sequences with the same CDR3. The rearrangement joins TRBV9 to TRBJ1-4; no definite D call. Germline V gene data show CDR1 as SGDLS and CDR2 as YYNGEE. V gave up 0 bases and J gave up 0 bases, with 6 bases separating them. This CDR3 is built from 15 residues. CDR3 sequence: CASSVAGATNEKLFF. The CDR3 DNA is TGTGCCAGCAGCGTAGCCGGGGCAACTAATGAAAAACTGTTTTTT.

The table lists this clone with many counts. The chain couples TRBV20-1 to TRBJ1-2, with 8 bases lining up with TRBD1. J was trimmed by 6 bases and V by 6 bases; bases with no gene match: 3. The CDR3 is made up of 11 amino acids. Germline V gives CDR1 DFQATT, CDR2 SNEGSKA (reference sequence). The CDR3 nucleotides are TGCAGTGCCAGGGGGCTTCATGGCTACACCTTC. Amino acids: CSARGLHGYTF.

V usage is TRBV5-6 and J usage is TRBJ1-5, with D perhaps TRBD1 (5 bases). There are 14 residues in the CDR3. Germline values: CDR1 SGHDT, CDR2 YYEEEE. Trimming removed 6 bases from V and 1 base from J, with 11 bases in between. The CDR3 loop is CASTSRASNQPQHF. The CDR3 DNA follows: TGTGCCAGCACCAGCAGGGCGAGCAATCAGCCCCAGCATTTT.

The CDR3 protein is CASSPGQAQFF. The CDR3 DNA follows: TGTGCCAGCTCACCTGGACAGGCCCAGTTCTTC. The chain couples TRBV18 to TRBJ2-1; 7 nucleotides match TRBD1. Germline values: CDR1 KGHSH, CDR2 LQKENI. This CDR3 has 11 residues. The V gene end was trimmed by 3 bases and the J gene end by 13 bases; junction bases not matched to a gene: 3.

The rearrangement joins TRBV28 to TRBJ1-2; 7 nucleotides agree with TRBD1. The V gene's germline CDR1 is MDHEN and CDR2 SYDVKM. Trimming at V came to 4 bases and at J to 4 bases, leaving 6 bases not matched to a gene. The CDR3 extends over 14 amino acids. Here the CDR3 DNA reads TGTGCCAGCAGTTCCACAGGGGTTGGCTATGGCTACACCTTC. This gives the protein CASSSTGVGYGYTF.

Only a few counts were recorded for this clone. The rearrangement links TRBV5-1 to TRBJ1-1; a weak D match, TRBD1 (5 bases). CDR3 size: 14 residues. Deletions cut 5 bases from V and 0 bases from J, with 11 bases between. The germline CDR1 and CDR2 sequences are SGHRS and YFSETQ. In DNA, the CDR3 is TGCGCCAGCAGTCGACAGTTGATGAACACTGAAGCTTTCTTT. Translating it yields CASSRQLMNTEAFF.

The chain carries TRBV27 and TRBJ1-2; 8 bases align to TRBD1. The CDR3 spans 15 residues. Per the germline V gene, CDR1 is MNHEY and CDR2 is SMNVEV (reference sequence). V trimming: 6 bases; J trimming: 2 bases; junction bases outside the gene matches: 8. CDR3 region: CASSVRQGTNYGYTF. Written as DNA, the CDR3 is TGTGCCAGCAGCGTCAGACAGGGGACGAACTATGGCTACACCTTC.

The V call is TRBV30, the J call TRBJ2-1; maybe TRBD2 (5 bases). The CDR3 runs 14 residues. The ends were cut back, 0 bases at V and 7 bases at J, with 13 bases in the middle. Germline values: CDR1 GTSNPN, CDR2 SVGIG (reference sequence). The CDR3 DNA reads as TGTGCCTGGAGTGTTAATTTACGGGGAAATGAGCAGTTCTTC. It specifies CAWSVNLRGNEQFF. Looking up the rest from reference TRBV30 and TRBJ2-1 gives the full variable domain: SQTIHQWPATLVQPVGSPLSLECTVEGTSNPNLYWYRQAAGRGLQLLFYSVGIGQISSEVPQNLSASRPQDRQFILSSKKLLLSDSGFYLCAWSVNLRGNEQFFGPGTRLTVL.

Regarding this clone: Different DNA sequences within this sample yield the same CDR3. This chain uses TRBV5-1 with TRBJ1-1; no clear D gene. The germline CDR1 and CDR2 sequences are SGHRS and YFSETQ. The CDR3 spans 14 residues. V was clipped by 0 bases and J by 2 bases, with 8 bases between them. Here the CDR3 DNA reads TGCGCCAGCAGCTTGGCCCAGACAAACACTGAAGCTTTCTTT. Amino acids: CASSLAQTNTEAFF.

This clone occurred once. The genes are TRBV6-6 and TRBJ1-5; 8 nucleotides align to TRBD1. Losses at the gene ends were 2 bases for V and 6 bases for J; bases not matched to a gene: 9. The CDR3 consists of 16 residues. The germline CDR1 and CDR2 sequences are MNHNY and SVGAGI (reference sequence). The CDR3 reads CASSYDRTGSIQPQHF. CDR3 sequence (DNA): TGTGCCAGCAGTTACGACCGGACAGGGAGTATTCAGCCCCAGCATTTT.

V gene TRBV9 combines with J gene TRBJ2-5, with D tentatively TRBD2 (5 bases). The CDR3 loop spans 14 amino acids. Per the germline V gene, CDR1 is SGDLS and CDR2 is YYNGEE. V lost 4 bases, J lost 4 bases, and 14 bases lay in between. CDR3 in amino acids: CASSPDRGAETQYF. CDR3 in DNA: TGTGCCAGCAGCCCTGACCGGGGTGCAGAGACCCAGTACTTC.

V and J are TRBV7-2 and TRBJ1-2, with D tentatively TRBD1 (6 bases). The CDR3 extends over 14 amino acids. V gave up 1 base and J gave up 1 base, with 7 bases separating them. Germline assignment: CDR1 SGHTA and CDR2 FQGNSA. This CDR3 reads CASSLEGVNYGYTF. The CDR3 DNA is TGTGCCAGCAGCTTAGAGGGGGTTAACTATGGCTACACCTTC.

This chain links TRBV6-6 with TRBJ1-5; 9 nucleotides line up with TRBD1. Trimming took 6 bases from V and 2 from J; bases not matched to a gene: 5. The CDR3 has 15 residues. CDR1 and CDR2 (germline): MNHNY, SVGAGI (reference sequence). The CDR3 here is CASSPGQGGNQPQHF. The CDR3 DNA reads TGTGCCAGCAGCCCGGGACAGGGTGGCAATCAGCCCCAGCATTTT.

This chain connects TRBV7-3 to TRBJ2-3; 9 nucleotides agree with TRBD2. J gave up 6 bases and V 5 bases, and 9 bases lay outside the gene matches. The germline V gene encodes CDR1 SGHTA and CDR2 FQGTGA. The CDR3 runs to 15 residues. CDR3 residues: CASSPKAGTSDTQYF. The CDR3 DNA sequence: TGTGCCAGCAGCCCCAAGGCGGGGACTAGCGATACGCAGTATTTT.